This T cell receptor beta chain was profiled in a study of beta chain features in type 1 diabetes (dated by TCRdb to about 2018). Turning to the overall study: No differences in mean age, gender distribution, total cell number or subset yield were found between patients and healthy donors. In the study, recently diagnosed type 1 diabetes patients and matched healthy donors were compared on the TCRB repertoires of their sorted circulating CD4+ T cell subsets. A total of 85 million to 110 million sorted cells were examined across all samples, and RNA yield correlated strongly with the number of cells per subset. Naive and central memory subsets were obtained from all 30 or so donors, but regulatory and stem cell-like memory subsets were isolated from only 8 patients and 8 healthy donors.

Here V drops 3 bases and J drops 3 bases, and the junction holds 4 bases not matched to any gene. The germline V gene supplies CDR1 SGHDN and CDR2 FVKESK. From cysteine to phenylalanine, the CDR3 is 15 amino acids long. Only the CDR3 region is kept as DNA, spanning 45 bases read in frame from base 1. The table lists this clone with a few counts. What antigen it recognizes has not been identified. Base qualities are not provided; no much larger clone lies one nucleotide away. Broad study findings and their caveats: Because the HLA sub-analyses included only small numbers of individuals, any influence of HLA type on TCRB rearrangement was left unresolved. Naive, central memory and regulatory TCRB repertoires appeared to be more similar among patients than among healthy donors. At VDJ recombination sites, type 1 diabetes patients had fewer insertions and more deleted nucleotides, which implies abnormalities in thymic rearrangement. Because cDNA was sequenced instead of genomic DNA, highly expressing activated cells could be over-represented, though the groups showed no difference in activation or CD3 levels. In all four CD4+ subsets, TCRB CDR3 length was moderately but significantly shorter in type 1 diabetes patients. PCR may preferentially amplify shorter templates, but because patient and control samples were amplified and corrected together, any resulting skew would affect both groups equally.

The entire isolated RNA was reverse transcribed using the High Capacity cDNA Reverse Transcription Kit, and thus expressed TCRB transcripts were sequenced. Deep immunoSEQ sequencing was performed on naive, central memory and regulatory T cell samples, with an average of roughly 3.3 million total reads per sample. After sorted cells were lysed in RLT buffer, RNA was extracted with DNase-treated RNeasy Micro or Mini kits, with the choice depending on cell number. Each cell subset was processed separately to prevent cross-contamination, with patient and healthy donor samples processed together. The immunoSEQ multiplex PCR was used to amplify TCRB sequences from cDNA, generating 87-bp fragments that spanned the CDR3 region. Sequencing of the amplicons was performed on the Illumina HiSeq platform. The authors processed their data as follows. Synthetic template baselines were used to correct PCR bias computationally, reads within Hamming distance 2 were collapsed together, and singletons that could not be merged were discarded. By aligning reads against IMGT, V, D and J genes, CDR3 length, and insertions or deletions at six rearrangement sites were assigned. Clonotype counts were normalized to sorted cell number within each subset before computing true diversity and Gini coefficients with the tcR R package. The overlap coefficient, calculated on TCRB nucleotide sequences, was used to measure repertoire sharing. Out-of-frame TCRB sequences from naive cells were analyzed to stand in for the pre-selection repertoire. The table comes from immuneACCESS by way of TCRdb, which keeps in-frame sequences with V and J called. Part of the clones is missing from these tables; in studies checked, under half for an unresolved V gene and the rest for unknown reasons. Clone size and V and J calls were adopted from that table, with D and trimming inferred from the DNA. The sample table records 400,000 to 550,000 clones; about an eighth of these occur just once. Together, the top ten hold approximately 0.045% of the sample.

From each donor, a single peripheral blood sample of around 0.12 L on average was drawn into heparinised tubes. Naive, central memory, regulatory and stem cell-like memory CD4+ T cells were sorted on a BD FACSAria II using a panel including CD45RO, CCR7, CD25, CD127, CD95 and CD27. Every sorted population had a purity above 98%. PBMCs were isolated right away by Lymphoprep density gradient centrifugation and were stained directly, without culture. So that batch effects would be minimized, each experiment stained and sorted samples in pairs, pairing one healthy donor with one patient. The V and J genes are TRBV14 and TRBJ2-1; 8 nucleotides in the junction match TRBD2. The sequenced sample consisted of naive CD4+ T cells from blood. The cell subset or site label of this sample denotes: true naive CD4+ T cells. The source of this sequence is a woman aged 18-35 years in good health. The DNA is TGTGCCAGCAGCCAGGCTAGCGGGCACTACAATGAGCAGTTCTTC. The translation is CASSQASGHYNEQFF.